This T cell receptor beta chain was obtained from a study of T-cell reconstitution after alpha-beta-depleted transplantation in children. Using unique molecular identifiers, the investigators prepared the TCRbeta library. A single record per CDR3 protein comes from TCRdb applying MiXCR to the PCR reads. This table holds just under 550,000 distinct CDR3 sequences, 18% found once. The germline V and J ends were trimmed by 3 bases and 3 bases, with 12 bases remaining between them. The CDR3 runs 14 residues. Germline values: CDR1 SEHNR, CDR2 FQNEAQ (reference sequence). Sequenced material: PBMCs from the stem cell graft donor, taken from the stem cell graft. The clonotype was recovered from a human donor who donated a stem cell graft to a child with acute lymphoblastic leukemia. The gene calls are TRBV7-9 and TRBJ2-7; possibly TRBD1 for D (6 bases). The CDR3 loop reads CASSFDYRDYEQYF. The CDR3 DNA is TGTGCCAGCAGCTTTGATTACAGGGACTACGAGCAGTACTTC.